Only one count was recorded for the clone carrying this T cell receptor (beta chain). The data derive from a study of blood T cell repertoires in COVID-19. Across the whole study: PBMCs, B-cell-depleted T cells, or T cells provided the cDNA or gDNA that made up the material.

Using immunoSEQ multiplex PCR, the repertoire was profiled, and TCRdb retains in-frame clones only, with some absent. The sample has around 280,000 clones, approximately 86% seen once. J gave up 3 bases and V 4 bases, and 7 bases lay outside the gene matches. This CDR3 comprises 16 residues. Germline values: CDR1 SGHNT, CDR2 YYREEE (reference sequence). The sequence was collected from a man between 65 and 80 years old with acute or convalescent COVID-19. The V gene is TRBV5-4, the J gene TRBJ2-1, with 10 bases fitting TRBD2. The specimen was peripheral blood. The CDR3 DNA reads as TGTGCCAGCAGCGGCCCGGGACTAGCGAGCTACAATGAGCAGTTCTTC. Its protein product is CASSGPGLASYNEQFF. The variable domain in full, with the rest retrieved from reference TRBV5-4 and TRBJ2-1, is ETGVTQSPTHLIKTRGQQVTLRCSSQSGHNTVSWYQQALGQGPQFIFQYYREEENGRGNFPPRFSGLQFPNYSSELNVNALELDDSALYLCASSGPGLASYNEQFFGPGTRLTVL.